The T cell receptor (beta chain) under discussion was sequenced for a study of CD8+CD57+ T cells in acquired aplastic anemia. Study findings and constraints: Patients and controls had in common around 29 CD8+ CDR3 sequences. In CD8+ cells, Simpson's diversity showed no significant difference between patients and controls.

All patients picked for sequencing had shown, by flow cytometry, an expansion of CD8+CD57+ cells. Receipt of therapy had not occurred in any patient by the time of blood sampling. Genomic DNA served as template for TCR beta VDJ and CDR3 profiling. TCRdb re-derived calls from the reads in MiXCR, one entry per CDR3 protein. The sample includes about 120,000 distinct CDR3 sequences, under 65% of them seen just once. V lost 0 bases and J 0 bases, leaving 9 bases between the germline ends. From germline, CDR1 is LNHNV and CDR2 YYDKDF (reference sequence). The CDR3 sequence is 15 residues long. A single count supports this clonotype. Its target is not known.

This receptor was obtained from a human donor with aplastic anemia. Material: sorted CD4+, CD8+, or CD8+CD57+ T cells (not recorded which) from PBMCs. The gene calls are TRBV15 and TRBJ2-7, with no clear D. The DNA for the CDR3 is TGTGCCACCAGCAGAGATTTCCCGTCCTCCTACGAGCAGTACTTC. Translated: CATSRDFPSSYEQYF. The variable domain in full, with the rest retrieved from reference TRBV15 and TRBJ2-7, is DAMVIQNPRYQVTQFGKPVTLSCSQTLNHNVMYWYQQKSSQAPKLLFHYYDKDFNNEADTPDNFQSRRPNTSFCFLDIRSPGLGDTAMYLCATSRDFPSSYEQYFGPGTRLTVT.